This TCR beta chain emerged from a study of OX40 agonist ivuxolimab in advanced cancers. In germline, CDR1 is SGHRS, CDR2 YFSETQ. The junction had 7 bases not matched to a gene; V was cut back by 4 bases and J by 5 bases. CDR3 length: 14 residues. Method: immunoSEQ multiplex PCR; TCRdb's copy keeps in-frame clones and lacks some. The sample lists about 50,000 clones; almost 90% were seen once. The V gene is TRBV5-1, the J gene TRBJ2-7, with 9 positions matching TRBD2. The sample was CD4+ or CD8+ T cells sorted from blood, taken in a trial of the OX40 agonist ivuxolimab. The TCR was taken from an adult with an advanced solid tumor such as melanoma, head and neck, liver or kidney cancer. Here the CDR3 DNA reads TGCGCCAGCAGCCATAGCGGGAGTATTGACGAGCAGTACTTC. Encoded protein: CASSHSGSIDEQYF.